Presented here are 10 T cell receptor beta chains from one specimen sequenced in a study of T cells in Graves' hyperthyroidism and ophthalmopathy. RNA transcripts served as the template for amplifying TCR beta CDR3 regions. First-round RT-PCR of the TCR CDR3 relied on the HTBI primer set. TCRdb re-derived calls from the multiplex PCR reads in MiXCR, one entry per CDR3 protein. The table records around 300,000 distinct CDR3 sequences, more than 10% of them present only once. Sequencing was carried out using blood. Source of these receptors: a young woman with Graves' hyperthyroidism that later progressed to Graves' ophthalmopathy.

Note on this clonotype: One end of the junction does not line up with germline, which may come from a read error. The rearrangement joins TRBV5-1 to TRBJ1-1; D call uncertain. The germline V gene has CDR1 SGHRS and CDR2 YFSETQ. This CDR3 has 12 residues. CDR3 amino acids: CASSFDTAEDFF. Written as DNA, the CDR3 is TGCGCCAGCAGTTTTGATACCGCTGAAGATTTCTTT. Looking up the rest from reference TRBV5-1 and TRBJ1-1 gives the full variable domain: KAGVTQTPRYLIKTRGQQVTLSCSPISGHRSVSWYQQTPGQGLQFLFEYFSETQRNKGNFPGRFSGRQFSNSRSEMNVSTLELGDSALYLCASSFDTAEDFFGQGTRLTVV.

In regard to this clonotype: Given a much more abundant clone one base away, this may be a read error. The chain carries TRBV7-2 and TRBJ2-3, with TRBD1 identical over 11 bases. CDR1 and CDR2 from the germline V gene are SGHTA and FQGNSA. With 7 bases clipped from V and 3 bases from J, the junction kept 9 bases outside the gene matches. The CDR3 totals 16 residues. This CDR3 reads CASTPGGQGVTDTQYF. The CDR3 DNA is TGTGCCAGCACACCAGGGGGACAGGGGGTAACAGATACGCAGTATTTT. Full variable domain (missing parts from reference TRBV7-2 and TRBJ2-3): GAGVSQSPSNKVTEKGKDVELRCDPISGHTALYWYRQSLGQGLEFLIYFQGNSAPDKSGLPSDRFSAERTGGSVSTLTIQRTQQEDSAVYLCASTPGGQGVTDTQYFGPGTRLTVL.

In this sample, this clonotype turned up many times. The chain uses TRBV29-1 and TRBJ1-2, with 9 bases matching TRBD1. Looked up from germline, CDR1 is SQVTM and CDR2 is ANQGSEA. The ends lost 6 bases at V and 4 bases at J; junction bases unmatched: 9. This CDR3 contains 14 residues. This chain's CDR3 is CSVSGQGNLYGYTF. DNA of the CDR3: TGCAGCGTGTCGGGACAGGGAAACCTCTATGGCTACACCTTC.

This clonotype was found many times. The chain joins TRBV3-1 to TRBJ1-6, with no clear D. With 1 base removed from V and 8 bases from J, the gap between germline ends came to 6 bases. In germline, CDR1 is LGHDT, CDR2 YNNKEL (reference sequence). The CDR3 is 13 amino acids. The CDR3 protein is CASSQAGDSPLHF. DNA of the CDR3: TGTGCCAGCAGCCAAGCGGGAGATTCACCCCTCCACTTT.

This clonotype was detected many times. The chain is built from TRBV28 and TRBJ2-7; 7 positions match TRBD1. Germline V gene data show CDR1 as MDHEN and CDR2 as SYDVKM. The CDR3 extends over 14 amino acids. V gave up 5 bases and J gave up 2 bases; unmatched junction bases: 6. The CDR3 here is CASSTGAQAYEQYF. For the CDR3, the DNA is TGTGCCAGCAGTACAGGGGCCCAAGCCTACGAGCAGTACTTC.

With respect to this clonotype: This may be a read error: a much more frequent sequence differs by one nucleotide. This chain joins TRBV20-1 and TRBJ1-5; possible D gene TRBD1, 5 bases. This CDR3 spans 15 amino acids. CDR1 is DFQATT and CDR2 is SNEGSKA in the germline V gene (reference sequence). CDR3 amino acids: CSARDPGGSNQSQHF. CDR3 DNA: TGCAGTGCTAGAGATCCGGGGGGTAGCAATCAGTCCCAGCATTTT.

This clonotype was detected many times. This sequence joins TRBV20-1 and TRBJ2-7; tentative D call: TRBD2 (7 bases). V lost 2 bases and J lost 1, with 15 bases in between. This CDR3 region has 15 residues. Germline loops: CDR1 DFQATT, CDR2 SNEGSKA (reference sequence). CDR3 in DNA: TGCAGTGCTAGACCCAGGAGGGGGGGATCCTACGAGCAGTACTTC. Translation: CSARPRRGGSYEQYF.

This clonotype came up many times. The chain joins TRBV19 to TRBJ2-1, with 9 bases aligning to TRBD2. Germline CDR1 LNHDA, CDR2 SQIVND (reference sequence). J gave up 9 bases and V 5 bases, and 8 bases lay outside the gene matches. The CDR3 consists of 14 residues. The CDR3 DNA reads TGTGCCAGTAGTTTCCCGGGACTAGCCCGTGAGCAGTTCTTC. It yields the protein CASSFPGLAREQFF.

The V call is TRBV20-1, the J call TRBJ1-1; D is uncertain. The V gene lost 5 bases and the J gene lost 3 bases, with 13 bases spanning the gap. CDR1 and CDR2 (germline): DFQATT, SNEGSKA (reference sequence). The CDR3 has 13 amino acids. CDR3 in amino acids: CSASETGDTEAFF. The CDR3 nucleotides read TGCAGTGCTTCTGAGACTGGTGACACTGAAGCTTTCTTT.

CDR3 residues: CASSPGSTNYGYTF. As DNA, the CDR3 is TGTGCCAGCTCACCTGGCAGCACTAACTATGGCTACACCTTC. The chain has TRBV18 and TRBJ1-2; D not certain. V was cut by 3 bases and J by 0 bases, with 8 bases left in between. Germline CDR1 reads KGHSH; CDR2 reads LQKENI. The CDR3 is 14 amino acids.